The 9 T cell receptor beta chains listed next were all sequenced from one sample in a study of response to subunit inactivated influenza vaccine. TCRdb reprocessed the RT-PCR reads via MiXCR and lists one record per CDR3 protein. The sample contains under 800,000 distinct CDR3 sequences, 14% of which appear only once. Specimen: PBMCs from blood, collected approximately 15 days before vaccination. Every receptor here comes from a man over 45 who received an inactivated influenza vaccine.

The chain uses TRBV20-1 and TRBJ1-3; D uncertain. V lost 5 bases and J lost 4, with 12 bases in between. The germline V gene has CDR1 DFQATT and CDR2 SNEGSKA (reference sequence). The CDR3 consists of 13 residues. The CDR3 coding sequence is TGCAGTGCTTCAGTCATCCGGGGAAACACCATATATTTT. Its protein product is CSASVIRGNTIYF.

This clonotype came up a few times. The chain joins TRBV28 to TRBJ2-3; TRBD1 agrees at 8 bases. CDR1 and CDR2 from the germline V gene are MDHEN and SYDVKM. The CDR3 has 18 residues. Trimming cost V 3 bases and J 4 bases; bases outside gene matches: 15. CDR3: CASSFSDREVFPPDTQYF. As DNA, the CDR3 is TGTGCCAGCAGTTTTTCGGACAGGGAGGTCTTCCCGCCAGATACGCAGTATTTT. Full variable domain (outside the CDR3, taken from reference TRBV28 and TRBJ2-3): DVKVTQSSRYLVKRTGEKVFLECVQDMDHENMFWYRQDPGLGLRLIYFSYDVKMKEKGDIPEGYSVSREKKERFSLILESASTNQTSMYLCASSFSDREVFPPDTQYFGPGTRLTVL.

The chain uses TRBV6-1 and TRBJ2-1; D is perhaps TRBD1 (6 bases). The V gene's germline CDR1 is MNHNS and CDR2 SASEGT. The ends were cut back, 2 bases at V and 6 bases at J, with 11 bases in the middle. The CDR3 extends over 14 amino acids. The CDR3 here is CASSESAGANEQFF. The CDR3 DNA reads TGTGCCAGCAGTGAATCGGCAGGGGCCAATGAGCAGTTCTTC.

The chain is built from TRBV27 and TRBJ2-3; 13 positions match TRBD2. Losses at the gene ends were 7 bases for V and 0 bases for J; bases not matched to a gene: 22. This CDR3 has 22 residues. CDR1 and CDR2 (germline): MNHEY, SMNVEV (reference sequence). CDR3 in amino acids: CASTPAPPGLAGPYGSTDTQYF. In nucleotides, the CDR3 is TGTGCCAGCACCCCAGCGCCACCGGGACTAGCGGGACCCTACGGCAGCACAGATACGCAGTATTTT.

This clonotype was picked up a small number of times. This chain uses TRBV25-1 with TRBJ2-7; no clear D gene. The CDR3 covers 13 residues. The germline V gene encodes CDR1 MGHDK and CDR2 SYGVNS. Trimming pared 1 base from V and 5 bases from J, leaving 9 bases between. For the CDR3, the DNA is TGTGCCAGCAGTGAATCCGAACTGGACGAGCAGTACTTC. Translating gives CASSESELDEQYF.

V usage is TRBV5-1 and J usage is TRBJ2-1, with 10 positions matching TRBD2. From germline, CDR1 is SGHRS and CDR2 YFSETQ. V dropped 2 bases and J dropped 16; count of bases not matched to a gene: 6. This CDR3 has 12 residues. The CDR3 coding sequence is TGCGCCAGCAGCTTCTACGGGACTAGCGAATTCTTC. This gives the protein CASSFYGTSEFF.

The CDR3 sequence is CASSWDTELFF. Written as DNA, the CDR3 is TGTGCCAGCAGCTGGGACACAGAGCTGTTTTTT. This rearrangement joins TRBV7-9 to TRBJ2-2; the D gene is possibly TRBD1 (6 bases). The germline V and J ends were trimmed by 4 bases and 11 bases, with 8 bases remaining between them. The CDR3 covers 11 residues. Germline V lookup: CDR1 SEHNR, CDR2 FQNEAQ (reference sequence).

The rearrangement joins TRBV7-2 to TRBJ2-7; the D is unclear. The CDR3 loop spans 12 amino acids. V was pared by 5 bases and J by 6 bases, with 11 bases between. Germline V gene sequence: CDR1 SGHTA, CDR2 FQGNSA. CDR3 coding DNA: TGTGCCAGCAGCCCCAGTATTGGCGAGCAGTACTTC. Translating it yields CASSPSIGEQYF.

Only a few counts were recorded for this clonotype. The junction departs from germline at one end; a sequencing error may be responsible. The V gene is TRBV5-1, the J gene TRBJ2-2; no firm D call. Germline V gene sequence: CDR1 SGHRS, CDR2 YFSETQ. This CDR3 has 12 amino acids. The CDR3 DNA sequence: TGCGCCAGCCGCTTGGCGTCCGGGGAGCTGTTTTTT. As protein: CASRLASGELFF. The whole variable domain, remainder taken from reference TRBV5-1 and TRBJ2-2, is KAGVTQTPRYLIKTRGQQVTLSCSPISGHRSVSWYQQTPGQGLQFLFEYFSETQRNKGNFPGRFSGRQFSNSRSEMNVSTLELGDSALYLCASRLASGELFFGEGSRLTVL.